Listed below are T cell receptor beta chains from one sample, sequenced in a study of blood T cell repertoires in COVID-19. Clones were sequenced by immunoSEQ multiplex PCR, and TCRdb holds only the in-frame ones, with some missing. Here the sample spans about half a million clones, 70% to 90% being singletons. The sequenced sample consisted of peripheral blood. The receptor set was obtained from a human donor in a cohort sampled during active COVID-19. Both conserved end residues are part of each CDR3. A D gene is named only where the DNA matches it firmly. Size values are once, few and many counts, or a class for expanded clones, and some rows have none.

>TRBV28|.|.|TRBJ2-7
TGTGCCAGCAGTTCTTATAACAGGATTTCCTACGAGCAGTACTTC
CASSSYNRISYEQYF
>TRBV18|few|TRBD1|TRBJ1-2
TGTGCCAGCTCACCAGCAGGGGGACATGGCTACACCTTC
CASSPAGGHGYTF
>TRBV18|.|.|TRBJ1-2
TGTGCCAGCTCGCCGGGATTAGGCTATGGCTACACCTTC
CASSPGLGYGYTF
>TRBV11-3|.|.|TRBJ1-1
TGTGCCAGCAGCTTAAACGGGAACACTGAAGCTTTCTTT
CASSLNGNTEAFF
>TRBV5-1|.|.|TRBJ1-5
TGCGCCAGCAGCCCTGACAGTAGCAATCAGCCCCAGCATTTT
CASSPDSSNQPQHF
>TRBV6-1|once|.|TRBJ2-3
TGTGCCAGCAGTGATAGCGCTGCCGATACGCAGTATTTT
CASSDSAADTQYF
>TRBV29-1|.|.|TRBJ2-7
TGCAGCGTTGCCGAGACGGGCTCCTACGAGCAGTACTTC
CSVAETGSYEQYF
>TRBV7-2|.|TRBD2|TRBJ2-5
TGTGCCAGCAGCTTAGGGACTAGCGGGCTCATGGGGGAGACCCAGTACTTC
CASSLGTSGLMGETQYF
>TRBV27|.|.|TRBJ2-1
TGTGCCAGCAGTTTAAGAGGAACTGGGGGGTACAATGAGCAGTTCTTC
CASSLRGTGGYNEQFF
>TRBV6-5|.|.|TRBJ2-7
TGTGCCAGCAGTTACAGCCTTACGAGCTCCTACGAGCAGTACTTC
CASSYSLTSSYEQYF
>TRBV18|once|TRBD1|TRBJ1-1
TGTGCCAGCTCACGACAGGGACCGGACACTGAAGCTTTCTTT
CASSRQGPDTEAFF
>TRBV2|.|.|TRBJ1-1
TGTGCCAGCAGTGGGGACTGGAATGAAGCTTTCTTT
CASSGDWNEAFF
>TRBV5-4|.|TRBD2|TRBJ2-7
TGTGCCAGCAGCGCTGGTTTGGCGGGAGGGCTCTCCTACGAGCAGTACTTC
CASSAGLAGGLSYEQYF
>TRBV19|.|TRBD1|TRBJ1-5
TGTGCCAGTCTGAGATCTCACAGGGGGCGTCCCGGTGATCAGCCCCAGCATTTT
CASLRSHRGRPGDQPQHF
>TRBV11-2|.|TRBD2|TRBJ2-7
TGTGCCAGCAGCCCTTCGTGGGGTACTAGCGGGAATTACGAGCAGTACTTC
CASSPSWGTSGNYEQYF
>TRBV6-4|.|TRBD1|TRBJ1-5
TGTGCCAGCAGACCCCGACAGGGGACTACTCGTAACGGTAGCAATCAGCCCCAGCATTTT
CASRPRQGTTRNGSNQPQHF
>TRBV9|.|.|TRBJ2-7
TGTGCCAGCAGCGTAGCTTTCGGGGGATGGTACGAGCAGTACTTC
CASSVAFGGWYEQYF
>TRBV9|.|TRBD1|TRBJ1-2
TGTGCCAGCAGCGGGGGACAGGGGGTGGGCTACACCTTC
CASSGGQGVGYTF
>TRBV4-1|.|TRBD1|TRBJ1-5
TGCGCCAGCAGCCAAGAGGGCAGGGGGTTCGGGAGCAATCAGCCCCAGCATTTT
CASSQEGRGFGSNQPQHF
>TRBV19|.|TRBD2|TRBJ2-3
TGTGCCAGTAGTACTCTGCTGGGTACTAGCGGGAGCCGGGAGGATACGCAGTATTTT
CASSTLLGTSGSREDTQYF
>TRBV4-3|.|.|TRBJ1-5
TGCGCCAGCAGCCAAACCCCCAGGGGACAGCCCCAGCATTTT
CASSQTPRGQPQHF
>TRBV18|.|.|TRBJ1-2
TGTGCCAGCTCACCTAGCAGGGGCCCCTCTAACTATGGCTACACCTTC
CASSPSRGPSNYGYTF
>TRBV28|.|.|TRBJ2-2
TGTGCCAGCAAAGGGGACACCGGGGAGCTGTTTTTT
CASKGDTGELFF
>TRBV12-3/TRBV12-4|few|TRBD1|TRBJ1-2
TGTGCCAGCAGTTTACTGTTTACAGGGGAAACCTTC
CASSLLFTGETF
>TRBV20-1|.|.|TRBJ2-7
TGCAGTGCTAGTCCCGGGGGAAACTACGAGCAGTACTTC
CSASPGGNYEQYF
>TRBV5-1|.|TRBD2|TRBJ2-3
TGCGCCAGCAGCATAACCGGGACTACGGGTGTGGCAGATACGCAGTATTTT
CASSITGTTGVADTQYF
>TRBV5-1|.|TRBD2|TRBJ2-7
TGCGCCAGCAGCCCCTCCCCAGCGGGAGGGCTCGAGCAGTACTTC
CASSPSPAGGLEQYF
>TRBV9|.|TRBD1|TRBJ2-2
TGTGCCAGCAGCCCACGGACAGGGCTGAACACCGGGGAGCTGTTTTTT
CASSPRTGLNTGELFF
>TRBV18|.|TRBD1|TRBJ1-3
TGTGCCAGCTCACCACCGGCAGGGGGCGTTTCTGGAAACACCATATATTTT
CASSPPAGGVSGNTIYF
>TRBV7-2|.|TRBD1|TRBJ1-2
TGTGCCAGCAGCCTTCTCCCGGGACAGTTCGGTAGCTACACCTTC
CASSLLPGQFGSYTF
>TRBV3-1/TRBV3-2|.|.|TRBJ2-1
TGTGCCAGCAGCCTCGAGCGGGAGCAGTTCTTC
CASSLEREQFF
>TRBV19|.|.|TRBJ1-5
TGTGCCAGTAGGGGGGGTCAAATAGGTCAGCCCCAGCATTTT
CASRGGQIGQPQHF
>TRBV5-6|.|TRBD2|TRBJ2-1
TGTGCCAGCAGCTTGTCGACTAGCGGGATGCGGCATGAGCAGTTCTTC
CASSLSTSGMRHEQFF
>TRBV6-5|.|TRBD1|TRBJ1-1
TGTGCCAGCAGTCCCGACCAGGGGGGAACTGAAGCTTTCTTT
CASSPDQGGTEAFF
>TRBV28|.|TRBD1|TRBJ1-2
TGTGCCAGCAGTTTTAACCCCTCCGAGACAGGGGGTTCGTATGGCTACACCTTC
CASSFNPSETGGSYGYTF
>TRBV7-2|.|TRBD1|TRBJ2-3
TGTGCCAGCAGCTTAGACAGGGGAATTAAGTATTTT
CASSLDRGIKYF
>TRBV9|once|.|TRBJ2-7
TGTGCCAGCAGCTCAGGTTCCTCCTACGAGCAGTACTTC
CASSSGSSYEQYF
>TRBV20-1|.|.|TRBJ2-2
TGCAGTGCTAGTTGGGGGACTAACACCGGGGAGCTGTTTTTT
CSASWGTNTGELFF
>TRBV19|.|TRBD1|TRBJ2-1
TGTGCCAGTAGTACACAGGGGAGCTCCTACAATGAGCAGTTCTTC
CASSTQGSSYNEQFF
>TRBV20-1|.|TRBD2|TRBJ2-5
TGCAGTGCTAGTGTTAGCGGGATAATAGAGACCCAGTACTTC
CSASVSGIIETQYF